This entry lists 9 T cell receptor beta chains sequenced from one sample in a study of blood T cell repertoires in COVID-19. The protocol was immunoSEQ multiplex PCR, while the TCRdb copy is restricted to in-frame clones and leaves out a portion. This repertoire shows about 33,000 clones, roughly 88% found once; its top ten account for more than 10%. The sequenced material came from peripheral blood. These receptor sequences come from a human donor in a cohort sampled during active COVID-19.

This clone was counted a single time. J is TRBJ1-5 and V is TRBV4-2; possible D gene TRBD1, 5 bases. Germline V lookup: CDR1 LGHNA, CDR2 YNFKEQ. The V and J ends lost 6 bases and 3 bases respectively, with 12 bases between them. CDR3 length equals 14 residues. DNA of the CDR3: TGTGCCAGCAGGGGTGGGGGGGTCAATCAGCCCCAGCATTTT. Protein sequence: CASRGGGVNQPQHF.

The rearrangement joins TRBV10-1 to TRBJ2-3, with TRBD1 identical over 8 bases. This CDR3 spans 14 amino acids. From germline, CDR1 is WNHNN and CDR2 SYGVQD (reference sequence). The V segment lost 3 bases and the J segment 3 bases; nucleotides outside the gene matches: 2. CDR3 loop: CASSEGQGTDTQYF. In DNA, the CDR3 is TGCGCCAGCAGTGAAGGACAGGGAACAGATACGCAGTATTTT.

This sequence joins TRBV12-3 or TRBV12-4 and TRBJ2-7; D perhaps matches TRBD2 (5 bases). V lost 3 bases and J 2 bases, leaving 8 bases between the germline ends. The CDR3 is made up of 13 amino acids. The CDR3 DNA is TGTGCCAGCAGTTTCGGGAACACCTACGAGCAGTACTTC. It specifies CASSFGNTYEQYF.

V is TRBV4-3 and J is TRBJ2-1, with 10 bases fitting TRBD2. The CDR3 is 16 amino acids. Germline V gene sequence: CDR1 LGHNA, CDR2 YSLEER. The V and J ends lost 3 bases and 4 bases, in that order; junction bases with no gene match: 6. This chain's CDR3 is CASSHPFSGGYNEQFF. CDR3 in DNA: TGCGCCAGCAGCCATCCTTTTAGCGGGGGGTACAATGAGCAGTTCTTC.

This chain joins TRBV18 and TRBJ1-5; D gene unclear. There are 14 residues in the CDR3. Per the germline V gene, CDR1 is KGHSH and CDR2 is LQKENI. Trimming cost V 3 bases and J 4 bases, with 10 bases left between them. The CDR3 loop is CASSPGIGNQPQHF. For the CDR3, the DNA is TGTGCCAGCTCACCCGGGATAGGGAATCAGCCCCAGCATTTT.

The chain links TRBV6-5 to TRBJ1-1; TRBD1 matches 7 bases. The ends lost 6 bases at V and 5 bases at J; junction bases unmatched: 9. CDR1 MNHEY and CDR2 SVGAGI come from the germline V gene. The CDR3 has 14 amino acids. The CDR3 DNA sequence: TGTGCCAGCAGGGTTCAGGGGGTTTGGACTGAAGCTTTCTTT. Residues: CASRVQGVWTEAFF.

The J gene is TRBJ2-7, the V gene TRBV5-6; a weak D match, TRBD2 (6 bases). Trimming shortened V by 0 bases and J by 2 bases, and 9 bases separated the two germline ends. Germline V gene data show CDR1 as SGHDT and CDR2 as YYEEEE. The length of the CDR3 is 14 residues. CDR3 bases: TGTGCCAGCAGCTTGGTCGGGGGAACCTACGAGCAGTACTTC. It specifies CASSLVGGTYEQYF.

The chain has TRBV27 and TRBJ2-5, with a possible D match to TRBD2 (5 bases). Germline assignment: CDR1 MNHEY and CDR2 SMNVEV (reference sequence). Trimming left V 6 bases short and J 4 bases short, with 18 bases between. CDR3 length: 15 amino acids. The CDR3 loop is CASSGNGVSGETQYF. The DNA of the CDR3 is TGTGCCAGCAGCGGAAACGGGGTAAGCGGAGAGACCCAGTACTTC.

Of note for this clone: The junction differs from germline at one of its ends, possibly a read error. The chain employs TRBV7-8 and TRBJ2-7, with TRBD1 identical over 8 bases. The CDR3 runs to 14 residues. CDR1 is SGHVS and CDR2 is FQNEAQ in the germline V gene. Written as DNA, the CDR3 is TGTGCCAGCACCTTAGGGACAGGCTCCTACGAGCAGTACTTC. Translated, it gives CASTLGTGSYEQYF.